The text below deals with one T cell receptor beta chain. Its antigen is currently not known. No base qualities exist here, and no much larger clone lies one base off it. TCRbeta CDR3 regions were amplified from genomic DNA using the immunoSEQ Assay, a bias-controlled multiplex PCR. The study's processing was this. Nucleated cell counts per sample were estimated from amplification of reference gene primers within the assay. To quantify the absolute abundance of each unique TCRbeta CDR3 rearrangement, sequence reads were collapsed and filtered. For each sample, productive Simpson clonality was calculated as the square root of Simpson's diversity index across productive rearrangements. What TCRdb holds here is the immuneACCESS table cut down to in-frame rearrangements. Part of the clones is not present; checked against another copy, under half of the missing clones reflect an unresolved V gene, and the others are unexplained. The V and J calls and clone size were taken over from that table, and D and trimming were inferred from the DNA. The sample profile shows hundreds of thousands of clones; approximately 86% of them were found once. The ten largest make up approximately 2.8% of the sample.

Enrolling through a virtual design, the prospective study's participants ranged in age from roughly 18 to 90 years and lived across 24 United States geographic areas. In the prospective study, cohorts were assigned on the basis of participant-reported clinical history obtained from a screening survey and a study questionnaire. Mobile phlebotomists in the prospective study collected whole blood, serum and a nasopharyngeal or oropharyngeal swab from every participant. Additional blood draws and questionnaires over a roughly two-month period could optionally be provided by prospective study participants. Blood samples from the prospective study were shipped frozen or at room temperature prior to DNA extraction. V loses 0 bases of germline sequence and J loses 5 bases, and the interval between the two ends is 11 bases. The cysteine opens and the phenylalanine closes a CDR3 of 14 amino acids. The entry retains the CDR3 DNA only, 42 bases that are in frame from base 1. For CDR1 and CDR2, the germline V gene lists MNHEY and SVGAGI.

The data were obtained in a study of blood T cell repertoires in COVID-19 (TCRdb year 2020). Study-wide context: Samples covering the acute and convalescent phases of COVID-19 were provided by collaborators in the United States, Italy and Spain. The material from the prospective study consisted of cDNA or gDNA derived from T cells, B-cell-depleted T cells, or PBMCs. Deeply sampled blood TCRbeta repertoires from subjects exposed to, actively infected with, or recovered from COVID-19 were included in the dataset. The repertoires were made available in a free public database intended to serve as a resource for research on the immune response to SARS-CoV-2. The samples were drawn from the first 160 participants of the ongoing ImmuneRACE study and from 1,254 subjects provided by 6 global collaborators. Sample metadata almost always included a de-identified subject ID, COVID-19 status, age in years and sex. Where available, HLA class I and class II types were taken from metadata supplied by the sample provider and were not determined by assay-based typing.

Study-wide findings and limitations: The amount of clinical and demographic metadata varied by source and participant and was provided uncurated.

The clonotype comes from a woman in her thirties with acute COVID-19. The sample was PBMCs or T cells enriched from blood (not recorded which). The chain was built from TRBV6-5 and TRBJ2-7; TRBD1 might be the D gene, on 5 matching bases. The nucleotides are TGTGCCAGCAGTTACTCGAATCTAGGGGACGAGCAGTACTTC. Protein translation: CASSYSNLGDEQYF.